The text below deals with one T cell receptor beta chain. The antigen is not known. The immunoSEQ assay was v3. Libraries were sequenced to 2.2 million or so read pairs (survey) or about 5-6 million (deep). Using immunoSEQ multiplex PCR, the repertoire was profiled, and TCRdb retains in-frame clones only, with some absent. The sample lists under 20,000 clones, approximately 79% seen once, with 7% to 9% in the top ten. This sample is drawn from a study of TIL therapy for anti-PD-1-resistant metastatic lung cancer. Across the whole study: Most patients had lung adenocarcinoma. Tumors carried a median about 1.6 non-synonymous mutations per megabase. Points from the study as a whole: Patients were highly selected, enriched for treatment-naive, never-smoker and oncogene-addicted cases.

Described time point: pre-treatment sample, taken before nivolumab and TIL therapy. Trimming cost V 9 bases and J 2 bases; bases outside gene matches: 6. This CDR3 region has 14 residues. Germline V gene data show CDR1 as LNHDA and CDR2 as SQIVND (reference sequence). V and J are TRBV19 and TRBJ2-1; TRBD1 matches 8 bases. The sequencing here drew on blood, taken at baseline. The source is a person between 25 and 79 years old with non-small cell lung cancer. DNA for the CDR3: TGTGCCAGCACCGACAGGGGAGCCTACAATGAGCAGTTCTTC. Encoded protein: CASTDRGAYNEQFF.